The clone carrying this T cell receptor (beta chain) was observed a handful of times. This specimen belongs to a study of response to subunit inactivated influenza vaccine. This CDR3 comprises 14 residues. V was clipped by 6 bases and J by 1 base, with 9 bases between them. The germline CDR1 and CDR2 sequences are MDHEN and SYDVKM. MiXCR was run by TCRdb on the RT-PCR reads, yielding one entry per CDR3 protein. In the table there are about 570,000 distinct CDR3 sequences, approximately 11% of which are singletons. A further study also used this sample, focusing on T cells expressing NK-cell markers. From that second work: Libraries used 5'RACE template switching adding universal primer site and UMIs. Seropositivity for HCMV was found in seven of the eight sequenced donors, with one seronegative. In a handful of donors, dominant CD3+CD56+NKG2C+ clones formed roughly 1.0-7.5% of CD8+ cells. These clonotypes also led the CD3+CD56-NKG2C+ fraction in four donors.

The clonotype comes from a man in his fifties or sixties who received an inactivated influenza vaccine. The V call is TRBV28, the J call TRBJ2-2; D unresolved. The material was PBMCs from blood, obtained on the day of vaccination. The CDR3 spells CASSRAVNTGELFF. CDR3 DNA: TGTGCCAGCAGCCGCGCGGTGAACACCGGGGAGCTGTTTTTT.